The rows below give T cell receptor beta chains drawn from one sample of a study of T cell clones after liver transplantation. Profiling relied on immunoSEQ multiplex PCR, and the TCRdb table lists in-frame clones only, not all of them. The profile shows about 20,000 clones, about four fifths of them singletons. This sample comprised CD8+ T cells from blood, obtained about 56 months after liver transplant. The origin of the receptors is a human patient who received a liver transplant. T cells may partly derive from the graft donor. The CDR3 runs from the conserved cysteine through the conserved F or W. The D gene is left open where the match is weak. The size entry is marked missing in some rows and otherwise reads once, few, many or a size class.

DNA | CDR3 | D | size | J | V
TGTGCCAGCAGCCCCCCGGGCTATGGCTACACCTTC | CASSPPGYGYTF | . | . | TRBJ1-2 | TRBV7-9
TGCGCCAGCAGTGCCGGGAAGAACACTGAAGCTTTCTTT | CASSAGKNTEAFF | . | . | TRBJ1-1 | TRBV10-2
TGTGCCAGCAGTGACACCCAGGGGGTTCATAATTCACCCCTCCACTTT | CASSDTQGVHNSPLHF | TRBD1 | few | TRBJ1-6 | TRBV2
TGTGCCAGCAGTTTACCCCTTGACTCGGGGGCCAACGTCCTGACTTTC | CASSLPLDSGANVLTF | . | once | TRBJ2-6 | TRBV28
TGTGCCACCACCCAGACAGGTTTCTCTGGAAACACCATATATTTT | CATTQTGFSGNTIYF | . | . | TRBJ1-3 | TRBV15
TGTGCCGTCTCGGACAGGGTCAGCAATCAGCCCCAGCATTTT | CAVSDRVSNQPQHF | TRBD1 | . | TRBJ1-5 | TRBV19
TGTGCCAGCAGCTCCGACAGGGAGAATACCTACGAGCAGTACTTC | CASSSDRENTYEQYF | TRBD1 | . | TRBJ2-7 | TRBV7-6
TGTGCCAGCAGTTTCCAGGGAGCCTACGAGCAGTACTTC | CASSFQGAYEQYF | . | . | TRBJ2-7 | TRBV27
TGTGCCAGCAGCGTAGCCAGGGGGGGCACTGAAGCTTTCTTT | CASSVARGGTEAFF | TRBD1 | . | TRBJ1-1 | TRBV9
TGTGCCTGGAGTAAAGGGACGGAGCGGAACGAGCAGTACTTC | CAWSKGTERNEQYF | . | . | TRBJ2-7 | TRBV30
TGTGCCAGCAGCCCGAGTATAGGACAGGTCTACGAGCAGTACTTC | CASSPSIGQVYEQYF | TRBD1 | . | TRBJ2-7 | TRBV9
TGTGCCAGCAGCTTGGTACAGGATCCCAGTAGCTACACCTTC | CASSLVQDPSSYTF | . | . | TRBJ1-2 | TRBV7-9
TGTGCCAGCAGCTTTGGGGGGCCAGATACGCAGTATTTT | CASSFGGPDTQYF | . | . | TRBJ2-3 | TRBV6-5
TGCGCCAGCAGTGGACTAGCGGGGGGGCTTATGACAGATACGCAGTATTTT | CASSGLAGGLMTDTQYF | TRBD2 | . | TRBJ2-3 | TRBV10-2
TGCGCCAGCAGTCAGGGATCCTACGAGCAGTACTTC | CASSQGSYEQYF | . | . | TRBJ2-7 | TRBV10-2
TGTGCCATCAGTGAGCCCAGCGGGGACCTCTACAATGAGCAGTTCTTC | CAISEPSGDLYNEQFF | TRBD2 | few | TRBJ2-1 | TRBV10-3
TGTGCCAGCAGTCCCCGAACAGGGGCGCCCGGAAATGAGCAGTTCTTC | CASSPRTGAPGNEQFF | TRBD1 | . | TRBJ2-1 | TRBV27
TGTGCCAGCAGGGTTTCTCAGTATAACACTGAAGCTTTCTTT | CASRVSQYNTEAFF | . | . | TRBJ1-1 | TRBV6-5
TGCGCCAGCAGCCAAGTCGCTAACTATGGCTACACCTTC | CASSQVANYGYTF | . | . | TRBJ1-2 | TRBV4-1
TGTGCCAGCAGCCAGGATACTAGCAATCAGCCCCAGCATTTT | CASSQDTSNQPQHF | . | . | TRBJ1-5 | TRBV4-2
TGTGCCAGCAGTCCTACGGATGGCTACGAGCAGTACTTC | CASSPTDGYEQYF | . | . | TRBJ2-7 | TRBV28
TGTGCCAGCATTGGGGGGCCGAATGAGCAGTTCTTC | CASIGGPNEQFF | . | . | TRBJ2-1 | TRBV27
TGTGCCAGCAGTGAAAGCGGGTACCCCACTGAAGCTTTCTTT | CASSESGYPTEAFF | . | . | TRBJ1-1 | TRBV2
TGTGCCACCAGCAGAGATGGCCAGGGAAATTCACCCCTCCACTTT | CATSRDGQGNSPLHF | . | . | TRBJ1-6 | TRBV15
TGTGCCAGCAGCTTGTACCCGGAAAGCTCCTATAATTCACCCCTCCACTTT | CASSLYPESSYNSPLHF | . | . | TRBJ1-6 | TRBV5-5
TGTGCCAGCAGTTACCGGACAGAAACTAATGAAAAACTGTTTTTT | CASSYRTETNEKLFF | . | . | TRBJ1-4 | TRBV9
TGTGCCACCAGCACGGGACAGAACTATGGCTACACCTTC | CATSTGQNYGYTF | TRBD1 | . | TRBJ1-2 | TRBV15
TGTGCCAGCAGCTTAACATACAATGAGCAGTTCTTC | CASSLTYNEQFF | . | few | TRBJ2-1 | TRBV7-6
TGTGCCAGCAGCCGGCCTAGGGCCGAGCAGTACTTC | CASSRPRAEQYF | . | . | TRBJ2-7 | TRBV28
TGTGCCAGCAGTTTATTGCGGGGGGGCGACAATGAGCAGTTCTTC | CASSLLRGGDNEQFF | TRBD2 | . | TRBJ2-1 | TRBV28
TGTGCCAGCAGGGACACAGGGGGCGAAGCTTTCTTT | CASRDTGGEAFF | TRBD1 | . | TRBJ1-1 | TRBV27
TGTGCCTGCGCTGAGACTCCTAGGGGTGAAAAACTGTTTTTT | CACAETPRGEKLFF | . | once | TRBJ1-4 | TRBV30
TGTGCCAGCAGTAAAATCACGGCGGAAGCTTTCTTT | CASSKITAEAFF | . | . | TRBJ1-1 | TRBV5-6